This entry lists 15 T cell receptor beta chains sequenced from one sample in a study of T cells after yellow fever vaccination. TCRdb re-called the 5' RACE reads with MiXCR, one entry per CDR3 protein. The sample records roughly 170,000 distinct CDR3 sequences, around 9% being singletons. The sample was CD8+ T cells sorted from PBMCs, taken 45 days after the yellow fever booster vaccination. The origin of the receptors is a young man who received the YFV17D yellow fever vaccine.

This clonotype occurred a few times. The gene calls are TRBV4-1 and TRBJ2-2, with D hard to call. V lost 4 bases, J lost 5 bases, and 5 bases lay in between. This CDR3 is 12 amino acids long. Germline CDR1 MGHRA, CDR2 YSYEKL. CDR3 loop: CASSRLTGELFF. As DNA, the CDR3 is TGCGCCAGCAGCCGGTTAACCGGGGAGCTGTTTTTT.

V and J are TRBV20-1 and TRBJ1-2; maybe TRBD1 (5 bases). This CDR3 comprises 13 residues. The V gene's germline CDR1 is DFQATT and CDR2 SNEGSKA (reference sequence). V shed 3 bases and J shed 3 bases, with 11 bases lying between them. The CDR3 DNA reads TGCAGTGCTAGCGGCAGGGCGGACTATGGCTACACCTTC. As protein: CSASGRADYGYTF.

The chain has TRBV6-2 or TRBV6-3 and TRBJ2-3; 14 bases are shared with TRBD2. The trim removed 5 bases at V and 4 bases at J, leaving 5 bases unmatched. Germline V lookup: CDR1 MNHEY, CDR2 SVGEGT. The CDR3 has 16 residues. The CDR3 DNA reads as TGTGCCAGCAGTCCAAGACTAGCGGGGGGGCCAGATACGCAGTATTTT. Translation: CASSPRLAGGPDTQYF.

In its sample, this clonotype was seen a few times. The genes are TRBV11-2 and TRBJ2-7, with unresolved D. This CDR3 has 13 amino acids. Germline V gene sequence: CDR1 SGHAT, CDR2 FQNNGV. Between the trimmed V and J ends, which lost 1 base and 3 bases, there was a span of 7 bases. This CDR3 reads CASSLGVGYEQYV. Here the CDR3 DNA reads TGTGCCAGCAGCTTAGGAGTGGGCTACGAGCAGTACGTC.

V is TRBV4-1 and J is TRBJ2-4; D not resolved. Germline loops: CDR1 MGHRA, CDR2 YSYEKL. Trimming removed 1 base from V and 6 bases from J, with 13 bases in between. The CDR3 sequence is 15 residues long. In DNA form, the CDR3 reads TGCGCCAGCAGCCAAGTCCGATCGGGCAGAAACATTCAGTACTTC. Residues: CASSQVRSGRNIQYF.

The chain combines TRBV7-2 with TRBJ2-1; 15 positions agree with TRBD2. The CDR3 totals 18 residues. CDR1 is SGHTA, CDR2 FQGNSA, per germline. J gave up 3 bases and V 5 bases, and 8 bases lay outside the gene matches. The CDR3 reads CASSTGLAGGRFYNEQFF. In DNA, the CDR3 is TGTGCCAGCAGCACTGGACTAGCGGGGGGGCGGTTCTACAATGAGCAGTTCTTC. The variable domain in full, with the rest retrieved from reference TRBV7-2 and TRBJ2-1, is GAGVSQSPSNKVTEKGKDVELRCDPISGHTALYWYRQSLGQGLEFLIYFQGNSAPDKSGLPSDRFSAERTGGSVSTLTIQRTQQEDSAVYLCASSTGLAGGRFYNEQFFGPGTRLTVL.

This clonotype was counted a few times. CDR3 region: CASSKMGLGAIGTEAFF. CDR3 in DNA: TGTGCCAGCAGCAAAATGGGTTTGGGGGCGATTGGCACTGAAGCTTTCTTT. The chain has TRBV21-1 and TRBJ1-1; the D call of TRBD1 is as the table states it, not checked on the DNA. TRBV21-1 is flagged as a pseudogene. CDR3 length: 17 amino acids.

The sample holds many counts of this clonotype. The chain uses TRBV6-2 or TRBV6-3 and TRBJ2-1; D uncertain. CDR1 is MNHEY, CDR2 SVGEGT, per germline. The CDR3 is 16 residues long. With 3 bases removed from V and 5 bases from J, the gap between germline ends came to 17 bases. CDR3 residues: CASSYSYALTDNEQFF. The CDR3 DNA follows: TGTGCCAGCAGTTATAGTTATGCACTGACGGACAATGAGCAGTTCTTC.

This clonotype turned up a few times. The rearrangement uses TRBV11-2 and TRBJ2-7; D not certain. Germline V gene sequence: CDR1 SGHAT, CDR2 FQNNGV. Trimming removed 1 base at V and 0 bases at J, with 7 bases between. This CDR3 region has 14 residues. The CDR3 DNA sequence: TGTGCCAGCAGCTTAGTCGCAAGCTCCTACGAGCAGTACTTC. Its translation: CASSLVASSYEQYF.

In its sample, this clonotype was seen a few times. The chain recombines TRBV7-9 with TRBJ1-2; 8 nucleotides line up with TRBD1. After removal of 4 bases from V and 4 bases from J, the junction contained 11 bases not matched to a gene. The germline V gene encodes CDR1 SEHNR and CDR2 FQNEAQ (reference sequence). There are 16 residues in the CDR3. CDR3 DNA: TGTGCCAGCAGCTCCTGGGACAGGCCTACAACCTATGGCTACACCTTC. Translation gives CASSSWDRPTTYGYTF.

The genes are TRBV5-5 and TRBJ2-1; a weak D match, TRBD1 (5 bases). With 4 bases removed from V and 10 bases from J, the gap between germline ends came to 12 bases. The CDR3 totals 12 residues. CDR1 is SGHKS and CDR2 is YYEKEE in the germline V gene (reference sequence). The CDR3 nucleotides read TGTGCCAGCAGCCGACAGAGCCCAGAGCAGTTCTTC. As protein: CASSRQSPEQFF.

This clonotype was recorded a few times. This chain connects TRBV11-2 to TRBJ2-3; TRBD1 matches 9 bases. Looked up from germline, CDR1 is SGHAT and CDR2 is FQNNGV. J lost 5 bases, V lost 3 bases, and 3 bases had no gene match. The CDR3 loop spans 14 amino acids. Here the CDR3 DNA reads TGTGCCAGCAGCTTGACAGGGGGAAAAGATACGCAGTATTTT. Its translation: CASSLTGGKDTQYF.

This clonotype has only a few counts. This CDR3 reads CASSLGQVYEQYV. The CDR3 DNA reads TGTGCCAGCAGTTTGGGGCAGGTCTACGAGCAGTACGTC. The V and J genes are TRBV12-3 or TRBV12-4 and TRBJ2-7, with a weak D call TRBD1 (5 bases). This CDR3 has 13 residues. V lost 3 bases and J lost 3, with 9 bases in between.

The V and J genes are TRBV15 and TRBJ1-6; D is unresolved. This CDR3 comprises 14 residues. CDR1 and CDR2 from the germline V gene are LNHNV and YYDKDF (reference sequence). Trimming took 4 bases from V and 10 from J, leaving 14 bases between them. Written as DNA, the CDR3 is TGTGCCACCAGCACGGACGTTGTCCGGTCACCCCTCCACTTT. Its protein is CATSTDVVRSPLHF.

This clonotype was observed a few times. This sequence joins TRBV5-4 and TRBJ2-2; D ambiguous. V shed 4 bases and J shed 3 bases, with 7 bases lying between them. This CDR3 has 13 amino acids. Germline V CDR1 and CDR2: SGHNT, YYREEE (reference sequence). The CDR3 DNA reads TGTGCCAGCAGCCCGAAGTACACCGGGGAGCTGTTTTTT. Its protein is CASSPKYTGELFF.